The rows below give T cell receptor beta chains drawn from one sample of a study of cytomegalovirus exposure and HLA in healthy donors. Assay used: immunoSEQ multiplex PCR; TCRdb lists only in-frame clones, some missing. The data hold roughly 150,000 clones, with roughly 84% observed a single time. What was sequenced was PBMCs. These receptors were obtained from a man under 40 in good health and CMV-seropositive. The CDR3 runs from the conserved cysteine through the conserved F or W. A D gene is named only where the DNA matches it firmly. Clone sizes are given selectively: once, few, many, or a class where the clone is expanded.

NA,NA,TRBJ1-1,TRBV4-3,CASSHPGGQGGSTEAFF,TGCGCCAGCAGCCACCCAGGTGGTCAGGGAGGGAGCACTGAAGCTTTCTTT
NA,TRBD2,TRBJ2-5,TRBV7-7,CASSLEAGAHQTQYF,TGTGCTAGCAGCTTAGAGGCGGGAGCCCACCAGACCCAGTACTTC
NA,NA,TRBJ2-3,TRBV6-5,CASIGRDPKDTQYF,TGTGCCAGCATCGGGCGGGACCCGAAAGATACGCAGTATTTT
NA,TRBD2,TRBJ2-3,TRBV6-4,CASSDSAGTTDTQYF,TGTGCCAGCAGTGACTCAGCGGGAACCACAGATACGCAGTATTTT
NA,NA,TRBJ1-2,TRBV28,CASSYLSIPGEGYTF,TGTGCCAGCAGTTACCTCTCGATCCCCGGAGAGGGCTACACCTTC
NA,NA,TRBJ2-1,TRBV6-5,CASSYGEGVNEQFF,TGTGCCAGCAGTTATGGTGAGGGGGTCAATGAGCAGTTCTTC
once,TRBD2,TRBJ2-1,TRBV7-3,CASSLEASGIGGEQFF,TGTGCCAGCAGCTTAGAGGCTAGCGGGATCGGCGGTGAGCAGTTCTTC
NA,NA,TRBJ1-5,TRBV2,CASSVRRQPQHF,TGTGCCAGCAGTGTACGCAGGCAGCCCCAGCATTTT
NA,TRBD1,TRBJ2-1,TRBV5-1,CASSHGTGVNEQFF,TGCGCCAGCAGCCACGGGACAGGGGTTAATGAGCAGTTCTTC
NA,TRBD2,TRBJ2-1,TRBV19,CASSIWGLAGGISSYNEQFF,TGTGCCAGTAGTATATGGGGACTAGCGGGAGGGATCAGCTCCTACAATGAGCAGTTCTTC
NA,NA,TRBJ2-1,TRBV7-9,CSSSLSLGVDEQFF,TGTTCCAGCAGCCTCTCCTTAGGGGTCGATGAGCAGTTCTTC
NA,NA,TRBJ2-1,TRBV5-1,CASSAQGLYNEQFF,TGCGCCAGCAGCGCCCAGGGGCTCTACAATGAGCAGTTCTTC
NA,TRBD2,TRBJ2-1,TRBV19,CASTSPIAGGSYNEQFF,TGTGCCAGTACCTCCCCGATAGCGGGAGGCAGCTACAATGAGCAGTTCTTC
once,NA,TRBJ1-4,TRBV19,CASSTGAATNEKLFF,TGTGCCAGTAGTACAGGGGCCGCAACTAATGAAAAACTGTTTTTT
NA,NA,TRBJ2-1,TRBV5-1,CASSLAEALSNNEQFF,TGCGCCAGCAGCTTGGCTGAGGCCCTCTCTAACAATGAGCAGTTCTTC
NA,TRBD2,TRBJ2-5,TRBV5-1,CASSLGQRGGETQYF,TGCGCCAGCAGCCTGGGCCAGCGGGGGGGAGAGACCCAGTACTTC
once,NA,TRBJ2-1,TRBV6-5,CASSYLDTLNNEQFF,TGTGCCAGCAGTTACTTGGACACCCTGAACAATGAGCAGTTCTTC
NA,NA,TRBJ2-1,TRBV7-2,CASSLDFSYNEQFF,TGTGCCAGCAGCTTGGACTTCTCCTACAATGAGCAGTTCTTC
NA,TRBD1,TRBJ1-2,TRBV10-3,CAIGVLDRPGGYTF,TGTGCCATCGGGGTACTGGACAGGCCCGGGGGCTACACCTTC
NA,NA,TRBJ2-3,TRBV5-6,CASSLVYSSTDTQYF,TGTGCCAGCAGCTTGGTTTACAGTAGCACAGATACGCAGTATTTT
NA,NA,TRBJ2-1,TRBV25-1,CASLREGVNEQFF,TGTGCCAGCCTACGAGAGGGCGTCAATGAGCAGTTCTTC
NA,NA,TRBJ1-2,TRBV27,CASSFAANYGYTF,TGTGCCAGCAGTTTCGCAGCTAACTATGGCTACACCTTC
NA,TRBD1,TRBJ2-1,TRBV6-5,CASTGQGAGEQFF,TGTGCCAGCACCGGACAGGGGGCGGGTGAGCAGTTCTTC